This TCR beta chain stems from a study of OX40 agonist ivuxolimab in advanced cancers. Notes on the study in general: Among some nonresponders, normalized T-cell clonal expansion was also low. Partial responders receiving 0.1-3.0 mg/kg showed among the lowest clonal expansion.

In the case of this clone: Its matching antigen is unknown.

This CDR3 contains 14 residues. V shed 0 bases and J shed 3 bases, with 8 bases lying between them. Germline V gives CDR1 SGHRS, CDR2 YFSETQ. Samples of blood were obtained at baseline, on cycle 4 day 1, and on cycle 7 day 1. This table comes from immunoSEQ multiplex PCR, and its TCRdb copy is limited to in-frame clones, with some not included. This sample yields approximately 58,000 clones, of which 75% to 95% are seen a single time; about 12% belongs to the top ten. The clonotype was recovered from an adult with an advanced solid tumor such as melanoma, head and neck, liver or kidney cancer. The chain uses TRBV5-1 and TRBJ2-3; maybe TRBD2 (5 bases). The source material was CD4+ or CD8+ T cells sorted from blood, sampled in a trial of the OX40 agonist ivuxolimab. The CDR3 DNA reads as TGCGCCAGCAGCTTGGTCCCGGGAACAGATACGCAGTATTTT. Amino acids: CASSLVPGTDTQYF.